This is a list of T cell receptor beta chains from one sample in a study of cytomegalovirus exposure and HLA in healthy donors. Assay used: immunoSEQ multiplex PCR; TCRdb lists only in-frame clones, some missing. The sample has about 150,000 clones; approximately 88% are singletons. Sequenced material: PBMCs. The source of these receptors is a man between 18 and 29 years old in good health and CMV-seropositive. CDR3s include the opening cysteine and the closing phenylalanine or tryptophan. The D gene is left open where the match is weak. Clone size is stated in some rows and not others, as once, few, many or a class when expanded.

CASSAQEGQLGSQPQHF | TGTGCCAGCAGCGCGCAAGAGGGACAGCTAGGTAGTCAGCCCCAGCATTTT | TRBV9 | . | TRBJ1-5 | TRBD1
CASSFGVGGSTGELFF | TGTGCCAGCAGTTTTGGAGTGGGGGGGTCCACCGGGGAGCTGTTTTTT | TRBV27 | once | TRBJ2-2 | TRBD2
CASSNQEGTDTQYF | TGTGCCAGCAGCAATCAAGAGGGCACAGATACGCAGTATTTT | TRBV5-4 | . | TRBJ2-3 | .
CATSRTSPTDTQYF | TGTGCCACCAGCAGAACATCTCCTACAGATACGCAGTATTTT | TRBV15 | . | TRBJ2-3 | .
CASSQFMNEKLFF | TGTGCCAGCAGTCAATTCATGAATGAAAAACTGTTTTTT | TRBV6-1 | once | TRBJ1-4 | .
CASSLVGGGHLPEQYF | TGTGCCAGCAGCTTAGTAGGAGGCGGTCACCTCCCCGAGCAGTACTTC | TRBV13 | . | TRBJ2-7 | .
CASSFRGMNTEAFF | TGTGCCAGCAGCTTCAGGGGCATGAACACTGAAGCTTTCTTT | TRBV5-6 | . | TRBJ1-1 | .
CASSLGVRALTDRTQYF | TGTGCCAGCAGCTTAGGAGTCAGGGCCCTAACTGATCGGACCCAGTACTTC | TRBV13 | . | TRBJ2-5 | .
CASSRTGDGYTF | TGTGCCAGCAGCCGCACAGGGGATGGCTACACCTTC | TRBV28 | few | TRBJ1-2 | TRBD1
CAWTAGSEAFF | TGTGCCTGGACTGCGGGCTCTGAAGCTTTCTTT | TRBV30 | once | TRBJ1-1 | .
CASSLSLGRVEEKLFF | TGTGCCAGCAGCTTGTCCTTGGGCAGGGTAGAGGAAAAACTGTTTTTT | TRBV5-6 | . | TRBJ1-4 | .
CASSIAGQSMSFF | TGTGCCAGTAGTATAGCGGGACAGAGTATGTCTTTCTTT | TRBV19 | . | TRBJ1-1 | TRBD1
CASSDTYTEAFF | TGCGCCAGCAGTGACACCTACACTGAAGCTTTCTTT | TRBV5-1 | few | TRBJ1-1 | .
CASRLETGRQPQHF | TGTGCCAGCCGGCTGGAAACAGGGCGACAGCCCCAGCATTTT | TRBV2 | . | TRBJ1-5 | .
CAISENPGDNQPQHF | TGTGCCATCAGTGAAAACCCAGGGGACAATCAGCCCCAGCATTTT | TRBV10-3 | . | TRBJ1-5 | .
CASSHPVAGPGTGDSKDIGNTIYF | TGTGCCAGCAGCCACCCTGTGGCGGGTCCCGGGACAGGGGATAGTAAGGACATTGGAAACACCATATATTTT | TRBV4-2 | . | TRBJ1-3 | TRBD1
CASSVGHGDGYTF | TGCGCCAGCAGCGTGGGACACGGGGATGGCTACACCTTC | TRBV5-1 | . | TRBJ1-2 | .
CASSLRLGKLGPGNEQFF | TGTGCCAGCAGCTTAAGACTAGGGAAACTGGGGCCGGGCAATGAGCAGTTCTTC | TRBV5-5 | . | TRBJ2-1 | .
CASSLAPTGGLYEQYF | TGTGCCAGCAGTTTAGCCCCGACAGGGGGGCTTTACGAGCAGTACTTC | TRBV27 | . | TRBJ2-7 | TRBD1
CASSLEAGRNYGYTF | TGTGCCAGCAGCTTGGAAGCGGGTAGGAACTATGGCTACACCTTC | TRBV5-4 | . | TRBJ1-2 | .
CASSLTGDNEQFF | TGCGCCAGCAGCTTGACGGGGGACAATGAGCAGTTCTTC | TRBV5-1 | . | TRBJ2-1 | .
CASNRVDRYTF | TGTGCCAGCAACAGGGTAGATCGCTACACCTTC | TRBV28 | . | TRBJ1-2 | .
CASSPGNSGNTIYF | TGTGCCAGCTCACCCGGGAACTCTGGAAACACCATATATTTT | TRBV18 | . | TRBJ1-3 | .
CASSPFSGGSGELFF | TGTGCCAGCAGTCCCTTTTCTGGGGGGTCCGGGGAGCTGTTTTTT | TRBV14 | . | TRBJ2-2 | .
CASSSQGSEQFF | TGCGCCAGCAGCTCACAGGGAAGTGAGCAGTTCTTC | TRBV5-1 | . | TRBJ2-1 | .
CASRDRGRSTDTQYF | TGTGCCAGCAGAGACAGGGGAAGGAGCACAGATACGCAGTATTTT | TRBV2 | . | TRBJ2-3 | TRBD1
CASSSQGTGLATEAFF | TGCGCCAGCAGCTCCCAAGGGACAGGGTTGGCCACTGAAGCTTTCTTT | TRBV5-1 | . | TRBJ1-1 | TRBD1
CASSVISGGKYEQYF | TGCGCCAGCAGTGTTATTAGCGGGGGGAAGTACGAGCAGTACTTC | TRBV10-2 | . | TRBJ2-7 | TRBD2
CASSLRAAGWPQHF | TGTGCCAGCAGTTTAAGGGCCGCGGGATGGCCCCAGCATTTT | TRBV27 | . | TRBJ1-5 | .
CASSLAPSGYGYTF | TGTGCCAGCAGCTTAGCACCGTCGGGGTATGGCTACACCTTC | TRBV11-2 | . | TRBJ1-2 | .
CASSLSGREQYF | TGTGCCAGCAGCTTATCTGGGAGGGAGCAGTACTTC | TRBV5-5 | . | TRBJ2-7 | .
CASSPQGSDYEQYF | TGTGCCAGCAGTCCTCAGGGTTCGGACTACGAGCAGTACTTC | TRBV27 | . | TRBJ2-7 | .
CAIPERGLSTDTQYF | TGTGCCATTCCTGAGCGGGGCCTTAGCACAGATACGCAGTATTTT | TRBV2 | . | TRBJ2-3 | TRBD2
CASSPGGRVADTQYF | TGTGCCAGCAGCCCCGGGGGGAGGGTGGCAGATACGCAGTATTTT | TRBV28 | once | TRBJ2-3 | TRBD2
CASSGDIHRTGELFF | TGTGCCAGCAGCGGGGACATCCATAGGACCGGGGAGCTGTTTTTT | TRBV9 | . | TRBJ2-2 | .
CASSLGGGGEQYF | TGTGCCAGCAGCTTAGGTGGGGGAGGAGAGCAGTACTTC | TRBV7-2 | . | TRBJ2-7 | .
CASSEGTSPSAETQYF | TGTGCCAGCAGTGAAGGGACAAGCCCCTCGGCGGAGACCCAGTACTTC | TRBV6-1 | . | TRBJ2-5 | .
CASSGAGTYEQYF | TGCGCCAGCAGTGGTGCGGGAACCTACGAGCAGTACTTC | TRBV10-1 | . | TRBJ2-7 | .
CASSVYSGKTGELFF | TGTGCCAGCAGTGTCTACAGCGGGAAAACCGGGGAGCTGTTTTTT | TRBV2 | . | TRBJ2-2 | TRBD2
CASSGWAQDTGELFF | TGTGCCAGCAGCGGCTGGGCGCAGGACACCGGGGAGCTGTTTTTT | TRBV7-9 | . | TRBJ2-2 | .
CASSLVAGDYEQYF | TGCGCCAGCAGCTTGGTAGCGGGAGATTACGAGCAGTACTTC | TRBV5-1 | . | TRBJ2-7 | TRBD2
CASSLGLAGGLVYEQYF | TGTGCCAGCAGCTTAGGGCTAGCGGGAGGTTTAGTCTACGAGCAGTACTTC | TRBV5-4 | . | TRBJ2-7 | TRBD2